The next 28 T cell receptor beta chains were all read from a single sample in a study of CD8 T cells in Susac syndrome. The authors reverse transcribed roughly 0.5 to 1 ug RNA with random hexamers. TCRdb ran MiXCR on the immunoSEQ multiplex PCR reads and lists one entry per CDR3 protein. The sample carries approximately 190,000 distinct CDR3 sequences, around 95% recorded once. Specimen: CD4+ T cells from PBMCs. The receptors come from a human donor with Susac syndrome.

V usage is TRBV7-2 and J usage is TRBJ2-7; 7 bases fit TRBD1. J lost 2 bases, V lost 3 bases, and 4 bases had no gene match. Germline V gives CDR1 SGHTA, CDR2 FQGNSA. This CDR3 is built from 14 residues. For the CDR3, the DNA is TGTGCCAGCAGCTTTTTGGACAGGACCTACGAGCAGTACTTC. Translated, it gives CASSFLDRTYEQYF.

The chain has TRBV3-1 and TRBJ2-7; D is ambiguous. V shed 6 bases and J shed 1 base, with 13 bases lying between them. Germline lookup yields CDR1 LGHDT and CDR2 YNNKEL (reference sequence). CDR3 length equals 14 residues. In nucleotides, the CDR3 is TGTGCCAGCAGTTACTCCAGGCTATCCTACGAGCAGTACTTC. This gives the protein CASSYSRLSYEQYF.

V and J are TRBV27 and TRBJ1-1; D is unclear. The CDR3 extends over 14 amino acids. V shed 1 base and J shed 2 bases, with 8 bases lying between them. Germline loops: CDR1 MNHEY, CDR2 SMNVEV (reference sequence). The CDR3: CASSLYSGNTEAFF. The CDR3 bases are TGTGCCAGCAGTTTATATTCCGGCAACACTGAAGCTTTCTTT.

The genes are TRBV12-3 or TRBV12-4 and TRBJ2-7, with 7 bases lining up with TRBD2. The CDR3 totals 16 residues. V lost 5 bases and J lost 4; bases outside the gene matches: 14. The CDR3 protein is CASSPLLSIAGYEQYF. CDR3 in DNA: TGTGCCAGCAGTCCCCTCCTTTCGATAGCGGGTTACGAGCAGTACTTC.

The V gene is TRBV5-1, the J gene TRBJ1-1, with D tentatively TRBD1 (6 bases). The CDR3 covers 13 residues. Germline CDR1 and CDR2: SGHRS and YFSETQ. V was shortened by 4 bases and J by 1 base, with 8 bases between the two germline ends. CDR3 sequence: CASSVGQNTEAFF. CDR3 nucleotides: TGCGCCAGCAGCGTGGGACAGAACACTGAAGCTTTCTTT. Combining the CDR3 with reference TRBV5-1 and TRBJ1-1 gives the whole variable domain KAGVTQTPRYLIKTRGQQVTLSCSPISGHRSVSWYQQTPGQGLQFLFEYFSETQRNKGNFPGRFSGRQFSNSRSEMNVSTLELGDSALYLCASSVGQNTEAFFGQGTRLTVV.

The rearrangement uses TRBV5-5 and TRBJ2-1; 12 bases agree with TRBD2. Germline-derived CDR1 and CDR2 are SGHKS and YYEKEE (reference sequence). The CDR3 is made up of 15 amino acids. J gave up 8 bases and V 4 bases, and 7 bases lay outside the gene matches. CDR3 DNA: TGTGCCAGCAGCGAAGGACTAGCGGGGAGGTATGAGCAGTTCTTC. Protein product: CASSEGLAGRYEQFF.

The chain uses TRBV5-1 and TRBJ2-6, with TRBD1 identical over 9 bases. The CDR3 covers 17 residues. In germline, CDR1 is SGHRS, CDR2 YFSETQ. With V trimmed by 3 bases and J by 4 bases, 8 bases remained unmatched. CDR3 region: CASSSGQGVLGANVLTF. CDR3 DNA: TGCGCCAGCAGCTCGGGACAGGGTGTTTTGGGGGCCAACGTCCTGACTTTC.

This clonotype was observed once. The rearrangement uses TRBV18 and TRBJ1-1; D gene unclear. Germline V CDR1 and CDR2: KGHSH, LQKENI. This CDR3 spans 15 amino acids. The ends were cut back, 0 bases at V and 3 bases at J, with 11 bases in the middle. CDR3 in DNA: TGTGCCAGCTCACCACCTCGTGGATTTGACACTGAAGCTTTCTTT. Its translation: CASSPPRGFDTEAFF.

The chain recombines TRBV5-4 with TRBJ2-1; D is tentatively TRBD1 or TRBD2 (7 bases each). The CDR3 has 15 residues. The germline V gene has CDR1 SGHNT and CDR2 YYREEE (reference sequence). With 4 bases removed from V and 7 bases from J, the gap between germline ends came to 18 bases. DNA of the CDR3: TGTGCCAGCAGCCTCAGGGGCAGGGGGGGAAATGAGCAGTTCTTC. Encoded protein: CASSLRGRGGNEQFF.

The CDR3, as DNA: TGTGCCAGCCTCCAACAGAACACCGGGGAGCTGTTTTTT. Protein: CASLQQNTGELFF. The chain carries TRBV6-2 or TRBV6-3 and TRBJ2-2; D is unclear. The CDR3 is 13 residues long. Germline lookup yields CDR1 MNHEY and CDR2 SVGEGT. Between the trimmed V and J ends, which lost 8 bases and 1 base, there was a span of 8 bases.

The chain uses TRBV11-3 and TRBJ2-2; perhaps TRBD1 as D (5 bases). V lost 1 base and J lost 6, with 9 bases in between. This CDR3 is 14 amino acids long. CDR1 is SGHNT, CDR2 YENEEA, per germline. The CDR3 protein is CASSLVRGSGELFF. CDR3 coding DNA: TGTGCCAGCAGCTTAGTAAGGGGTTCCGGGGAGCTGTTTTTT.

Only one count was recorded for this clonotype. The CDR3: CASSLEITNNGYTF. DNA of the CDR3: TGTGCCAGCAGCTTGGAAATTACAAACAATGGCTACACCTTC. The chain employs TRBV5-4 and TRBJ1-2; D unclear. CDR3 length: 14 amino acids. CDR1 SGHNT and CDR2 YYREEE come from the germline V gene (reference sequence). Trimming took 0 bases from V and 6 from J, leaving 12 bases between them.

The J gene is TRBJ2-3, the V gene TRBV9; 9 bases are a match to TRBD2. The CDR3 runs to 13 residues. The germline V gene encodes CDR1 SGDLS and CDR2 YYNGEE. V dropped 7 bases and J dropped 6; count of bases not matched to a gene: 6. For the CDR3, the DNA is TGTGCCAGCTCCTCAAGCGGGGGGGATACGCAGTATTTT. It encodes CASSSSGGDTQYF.

This sequence joins TRBV29-1 and TRBJ1-6; unclear D gene. Between the trimmed V and J ends, which lost 5 bases and 6 bases, there was a span of 14 bases. The germline gives CDR1 SQVTM, CDR2 ANQGSEA. The CDR3 length is 14 residues. For the CDR3, the DNA is TGCAGCGTTACATCGGGTCGGGCTAATTCACCCCTCCACTTT. It translates to CSVTSGRANSPLHF.

This chain joins TRBV19 and TRBJ2-7, with 9 bases that match TRBD2. The CDR3 has 13 residues. The junction had 3 bases not matched to a gene; V was cut back by 7 bases and J by 2 bases. Per germline, CDR1 LNHDA and CDR2 SQIVND (reference sequence). The chain's CDR3 is CASKSGGPYEQYF. The CDR3 DNA reads as TGTGCCAGTAAGAGCGGGGGGCCCTACGAGCAGTACTTC.

The chain has TRBV7-3 and TRBJ2-1, with 10 bases matching TRBD1. There are 14 residues in the CDR3. Germline V gene sequence: CDR1 SGHTA, CDR2 FQGTGA. Unmatched junction bases numbered 2, after V lost 4 bases and J lost 5 bases. DNA of the CDR3: TGTGCCAGCAGCTGGGGGACAGGGGACAATGAGCAGTTCTTC. Its protein product is CASSWGTGDNEQFF.

The chain uses TRBV7-2 and TRBJ1-4; no clear D gene. Per germline, CDR1 SGHTA and CDR2 FQGNSA. V gave up 3 bases and J gave up 4 bases, with 12 bases separating them. The CDR3 runs 15 residues. In nucleotides, the CDR3 is TGTGCCAGCAGCTTCGGCGGACGGGATAATGAAAAACTGTTTTTT. The encoded protein is CASSFGGRDNEKLFF.

This clonotype was observed once. The chain combines TRBV20-1 with TRBJ1-4; possibly TRBD1 for D (6 bases). Trimming cost V 0 bases and J 7 bases, with 12 bases left between them. Per the germline V gene, CDR1 is DFQATT and CDR2 is SNEGSKA (reference sequence). This CDR3 is 14 amino acids long. The CDR3 region is CSARDTGSSEKLFF. For the CDR3, the DNA is TGCAGTGCTAGAGATACAGGGTCGAGTGAAAAACTGTTTTTT.

This clonotype occurred a few times. V gene TRBV12-3 or TRBV12-4 combines with J gene TRBJ1-5; no firm D call. The CDR3 covers 13 residues. Trimming shortened V by 2 bases and J by 4 bases, and 6 bases separated the two germline ends. The CDR3 sequence is CASSLSGNQPQHF. CDR3 nucleotide sequence: TGTGCCAGCAGTTTAAGCGGAAATCAGCCCCAGCATTTT.

In this sample, this clonotype turned up a few times. The rearrangement uses TRBV29-1 and TRBJ2-7, with TRBD2 matching 10 bases. This CDR3 contains 15 residues. V shed 1 base and J 6 bases; nucleotides not matched to a gene: 9. Per germline, CDR1 SQVTM and CDR2 ANQGSEA. In DNA form, the CDR3 reads TGCAGCGTTGAAGGGGAAGCGGGGGGGCCGTCCGAGCAGTACTTC. Amino acid sequence: CSVEGEAGGPSEQYF.

This clonotype was detected only once. V and J are TRBV3-1 and TRBJ1-2; TRBD1 is a possible D gene (6 bases). Trimming stripped 4 bases from V and 7 bases from J, with 16 bases between. There are 14 residues in the CDR3. Looked up from germline, CDR1 is LGHDT and CDR2 is YNNKEL (reference sequence). CDR3: CASSLINRVGGYTF. Here the CDR3 DNA reads TGTGCCAGCAGCCTCATAAACAGGGTTGGTGGCTACACCTTC.

This chain links TRBV18 with TRBJ1-1; D is undetermined. Germline V gives CDR1 KGHSH, CDR2 LQKENI. Deletions cut 2 bases from V and 2 bases from J, with 12 bases between. CDR3 size: 15 residues. DNA for the CDR3: TGTGCCAGCTCACCAGCCGCGGGTAGAAACACTGAAGCTTTCTTT. Its protein product is CASSPAAGRNTEAFF.

V is TRBV4-3 and J is TRBJ1-2, with 7 bases lining up with TRBD1. From germline, CDR1 is LGHNA and CDR2 YSLEER. The CDR3 spans 15 residues. The junction had 5 bases not matched to a gene; V was cut back by 1 base and J by 3 bases. CDR3 in DNA: TGCGCCAGCAGCCAAGCGGCTACAGGGGACTATGGCTACACCTTC. This translates into CASSQAATGDYGYTF.

This clonotype was seen a single time. V gene TRBV30 combines with J gene TRBJ1-2; D is ambiguous. With 7 bases removed from V and 4 bases from J, the gap between germline ends came to 13 bases. CDR3 length: 12 amino acids. The germline V gene encodes CDR1 GTSNPN and CDR2 SVGIG (reference sequence). DNA of the CDR3: TGTGCCTTTGACCTACACTCCTATGGCTACACCTTC. Its translation: CAFDLHSYGYTF.

V gene TRBV29-1 combines with J gene TRBJ1-1; maybe TRBD1 (6 bases). Per germline, CDR1 SQVTM and CDR2 ANQGSEA. The V end lost 2 bases, the J end lost 1 base, and 8 bases lay between the germline ends. The CDR3 spans 13 residues. The CDR3 region is CSVELTGNTEAFF. Written as DNA, the CDR3 is TGCAGCGTTGAACTGACAGGGAACACTGAAGCTTTCTTT.

The chain joins TRBV7-3 to TRBJ2-7, with D tentatively TRBD1 (6 bases). Germline CDR1 is SGHTA and CDR2 is FQGTGA. This CDR3 comprises 14 residues. The V end was cut by 1 base, the J end by 2 bases, with 9 bases between. The CDR3 nucleotides read TGTGCCAGCAGCTTAAGCGGACAGACCTACGAGCAGTACTTC. This sequence encodes CASSLSGQTYEQYF.

This chain uses TRBV2 with TRBJ1-4, with a tentative D call TRBD1 (5 bases). The CDR3 sequence is 14 residues long. V was shortened by 6 bases and J by 8 bases, with 16 bases between the two germline ends. Germline CDR1 SNHLY, CDR2 FYNNEI. CDR3 in amino acids: CASRTGTTGEKLFF. In nucleotides, the CDR3 is TGTGCCAGCAGAACCGGGACGACCGGGGAAAAACTGTTTTTT.

V gene TRBV10-3 combines with J gene TRBJ1-2, with D maybe TRBD1 (6 bases). The CDR3 contains 15 residues. V lost 6 bases and J 4 bases, leaving 18 bases between the germline ends. Germline V gene lookup returns CDR1 ENHRY and CDR2 SYGVKD. The CDR3 loop is CAIRGEGERGYGYTF. The CDR3 DNA is TGTGCCATCAGGGGTGAGGGGGAGAGAGGCTATGGCTACACCTTC.